This T cell receptor (beta chain) originates from a study of control samples from healthy donors and cancer patients. Sequencing was performed with immunoSEQ multiplex PCR; in TCRdb, only in-frame clones are kept and a portion is missing. The profile shows about 160,000 clones, around 96% of them singletons. This CDR3 is 12 amino acids long. The germline CDR1 and CDR2 sequences are SEHNR and FQNEAQ (reference sequence). The V gene lost 0 bases and the J gene lost 1 base, with 0 bases spanning the gap. The rearrangement uses TRBV7-9 and TRBJ2-5, with D hard to call. The receptor was derived from a woman aged 25 to 45 in good health. Sequencing was performed on blood. The CDR3 protein is CASSLAQETQYF. The CDR3 DNA follows: TGTGCCAGCAGCTTAGCCCAAGAGACCCAGTACTTC.